In its sample, the clone carrying this T cell receptor (beta chain) was seen a few times. What it binds is not known. Profiled with immunoSEQ multiplex PCR; TCRdb holds only in-frame clones, not every one. Here the sample spans roughly 60,000 clones, about 74% being singletons. The entry originates in a study of early stage breast cancer tumors. Whole-study context: ER+/PR+/HER2- status applied to about 70% of the 16 invasive breast tumors. Samples were sequenced at approximately 9-fold average coverage. Among approximately 12 ER+/PR+/HER2- tumors, eight were ductal, four lobular. Findings and caveats of the study: Commonly generated sequences made up most enriched TCRB sequences shared between patients.

Trimming removed 0 bases at V and 5 bases at J, with 13 bases between. Germline values: CDR1 SGHDN, CDR2 FVKESK. This CDR3 contains 16 residues. Input material: blood. The chain carries TRBV14 and TRBJ2-2; no definite D call. The TCR was taken from a person between 30 and 45 years old with breast cancer. The CDR3 nucleotides read TGTGCCAGCAGCCAAGATGGCCAAGCTCGTACCGGGGAGCTGTTTTTT. Translation gives CASSQDGQARTGELFF.